The 6 T cell receptor beta chains presented below share a single source sample, sequenced in a study of blood T cell repertoires in COVID-19. Clones were sequenced by immunoSEQ multiplex PCR, and TCRdb holds only the in-frame ones, with some missing. The table has tens of thousands of clones, roughly 70% seen once; the top ten hold roughly a fifth. The sample comprised peripheral blood. The receptor set was obtained from a man in his sixties with acute or convalescent COVID-19.

This clone was picked up a small number of times. DNA of the CDR3: TGCGCCAGCAGCGCCCGGAAGGGAGCCCATACGCAGTATTTT. This gives the protein CASSARKGAHTQYF. V is TRBV5-1 and J is TRBJ2-3; perhaps TRBD2 as D (5 bases). V lost 4 bases to trimming and J lost 7 bases, with 16 bases between them. The V gene's germline CDR1 is SGHRS and CDR2 YFSETQ. The length of the CDR3 is 14 residues.

The chain links TRBV4-1 to TRBJ2-1; D ambiguous. Germline V gives CDR1 MGHRA, CDR2 YSYEKL. The V gene lost 0 bases and the J gene lost 0 bases, with 9 bases spanning the gap. The CDR3 totals 16 residues. This chain's CDR3 is CASSQDAQPSYNEQFF. The CDR3 DNA is TGCGCCAGCAGCCAAGATGCACAGCCCTCCTACAATGAGCAGTTCTTC.

This clone was counted once. This chain connects TRBV29-1 to TRBJ2-3; TRBD1 aligns across 7 bases. Germline V CDR1 and CDR2: SQVTM, ANQGSEA. This CDR3 spans 12 amino acids. V shed 7 bases, J shed 1 base, and the junction held 2 bases outside the gene matches. For the CDR3, the DNA is TGCAGCGGTGGACAGGGCACAGATACGCAGTATTTT. Translated: CSGGQGTDTQYF.

The CDR3 spells CASSQRGRGTDTQYF. The CDR3 bases are TGTGCCAGCAGCCAGAGGGGGAGGGGTACAGATACGCAGTATTTT. This rearrangement joins TRBV3-1 (or the pseudogene TRBV3-2) to TRBJ2-3, with D maybe TRBD2 (7 bases). Looked up from germline, CDR1 is LGHDT and CDR2 is YNNKEL (reference sequence). The CDR3 sequence is 15 residues long. V was cut by 3 bases and J by 3 bases, with 13 bases left in between.

The chain couples TRBV4-1 to TRBJ2-5; 10 bases agree with TRBD2. Germline CDR1 reads MGHRA; CDR2 reads YSYEKL. The ends lost 4 bases at V and 2 bases at J; junction bases unmatched: 4. This CDR3 contains 15 residues. The CDR3 bases are TGCGCCAGCAGCCGGACTAGCGGCCATCAAGAGACCCAGTACTTC. This codes for CASSRTSGHQETQYF.

The chain carries TRBV24-1 and TRBJ2-3, with D tentatively TRBD1 (5 bases). Trimming took 3 bases from V and 2 from J, leaving 14 bases between them. From germline, CDR1 is KGHDR and CDR2 SFDVKD. This CDR3 comprises 16 residues. Here the CDR3 DNA reads TGTGCCACCAGTGATGCATTAACAGGTTACACAGATACGCAGTATTTT. This gives the protein CATSDALTGYTDTQYF.